The 8 T cell receptor beta chains in this list originate from one sample, sequenced in a study of shared clonotypes between healthy human individuals (dated by TCRdb to 2020 to 2022). To prepare the library, the immunoSEQ multiplex PCR assay was applied. TCRdb re-hosts the immuneACCESS table, in-frame sequences only. Its copies lack some clones; in the studies checked, an unresolved V gene accounts for under half of them, and the cause for the rest is not known. This sample gives about 980,000 clones in total; approximately 80% of them show up just once. The ten largest clones add up to approximately 1.5% of the sample. Sequencing was performed on memory CD4+ T cells sorted from blood. The cell subset or site label corresponds to: CD45RA-negative fraction. The receptors were sampled from a man younger than 35 in good health.

The V and J genes are TRBV4-1 and TRBJ2-7, with D hard to call. Trimming removed 0 bases from V and 0 bases from J, with 12 bases in between. This CDR3 has 16 amino acids. CDR1 is MGHRA and CDR2 is YSYEKL in the germline V gene. CDR3 protein: CASSQDRTYTSYEQYF. CDR3 in DNA: TGCGCCAGCAGCCAAGATAGGACCTACACCTCCTACGAGCAGTACTTC.

CDR3 bases: TGCGCCAGCATGGAACCGGGACAATACACAGATACGCAGTATTTT. Residues: CASMEPGQYTDTQYF. The J gene is TRBJ2-3, the V gene TRBV5-1, with a tentative D call TRBD1 (6 bases). This CDR3 spans 15 amino acids. Germline V gene data show CDR1 as SGHRS and CDR2 as YFSETQ. V lost 6 bases to trimming and J lost 2 bases, with 16 bases between them.

The chain uses TRBV11-2 and TRBJ2-2; 7 bases are shared with TRBD1. CDR3 length: 17 residues. J lost 2 bases, V lost 6 bases, and 12 bases had no gene match. Per germline, CDR1 SGHAT and CDR2 FQNNGV. DNA for the CDR3: TGTGCCAGCAGTTCTATACCGGGACAGCTTAACACCGGGGAGCTGTTTTTT. It is translated as CASSSIPGQLNTGELFF.

The chain uses TRBV11-2 and TRBJ1-2; no definite D call. The germline V and J ends were trimmed by 3 bases and 0 bases, with 11 bases remaining between them. From germline, CDR1 is SGHAT and CDR2 FQNNGV. The CDR3 sequence is 15 residues long. CDR3 coding DNA: TGTGCCAGCAGCTTTACAGAAACGCCTAACTATGGCTACACCTTC. This gives the protein CASSFTETPNYGYTF.

The V call is TRBV9, the J call TRBJ2-2, with D possibly being TRBD1 (6 bases). The CDR3 totals 17 residues. The V end was cut by 0 bases, the J end by 1 base, with 13 bases between. Germline CDR1 and CDR2: SGDLS and YYNGEE. CDR3 loop: CASSVAPPTGNTGELFF. In DNA, the CDR3 is TGTGCCAGCAGCGTAGCTCCCCCGACAGGGAACACCGGGGAGCTGTTTTTT.

Notes on this clone: Other DNA sequences in this specimen translate into the identical CDR3. This sequence joins TRBV30 and TRBJ1-1; D unresolved. Deletions cut 1 base from V and 1 base from J, with 7 bases between. Germline-derived CDR1 and CDR2 are GTSNPN and SVGIG (reference sequence). CDR3 length: 13 residues. CDR3 amino acids: CAWSGQGNTEAFF. CDR3 nucleotides: TGTGCCTGGAGTGGGCAAGGGAACACTGAAGCTTTCTTT. The complete variable domain, with remaining parts taken from reference TRBV30 and TRBJ1-1, reads SQTIHQWPATLVQPVGSPLSLECTVEGTSNPNLYWYRQAAGRGLQLLFYSVGIGQISSEVPQNLSASRPQDRQFILSSKKLLLSDSGFYLCAWSGQGNTEAFFGQGTRLTVV.

This clone has a single count. The V and J genes are TRBV14 and TRBJ2-3; D is unclear. The germline V gene encodes CDR1 SGHDN and CDR2 FVKESK. The CDR3 runs to 12 residues. V was shortened by 0 bases and J by 7 bases, with 5 bases between the two germline ends. The CDR3 DNA is TGTGCCAGCAGCCAAGATTTTTATACGCAGTATTTT. Its translation: CASSQDFYTQYF.

The chain links TRBV5-1 to TRBJ1-6; possible D gene TRBD1, 5 bases. Trimming removed 0 bases at V and 10 bases at J, with 14 bases between. The CDR3 is made up of 15 amino acids. Germline-derived CDR1 and CDR2 are SGHRS and YFSETQ. CDR3 residues: CASSLGGRSGSPLHF. The CDR3 DNA sequence: TGCGCCAGCAGCTTGGGGGGACGGTCTGGATCACCCCTCCACTTT.